The 17 T cell receptor beta chains in this list originate from one sample, sequenced in a study of OX40 agonist ivuxolimab in advanced cancers. Data came from immunoSEQ multiplex PCR; TCRdb stores just in-frame clones and leaves some out. The table records roughly 19,000 clones, approximately 87% of them present only once. Here the sequenced sample was CD4+ or CD8+ T cells sorted from blood, taken in a trial of the OX40 agonist ivuxolimab. These receptors all stem from an adult with an advanced solid tumor such as melanoma, head and neck, liver or kidney cancer.

CDR3 nucleotide sequence: TGCGCCAGCAGCTTTTCAGGGGGGGAGCATCAGCCCCAGCATTTT. Translating it yields CASSFSGGEHQPQHF. V gene TRBV5-1 combines with J gene TRBJ1-5; TRBD1 matches at 7 bases. V shed 2 bases, J shed 5 bases, and the junction held 7 bases outside the gene matches. Germline lookup yields CDR1 SGHRS and CDR2 YFSETQ. The CDR3 spans 15 residues.

Here the CDR3 reads CASSEGLAQPQHF. DNA for the CDR3: TGCGCCAGCAGTGAAGGACTTGCCCAGCCCCAGCATTTT. This chain uses TRBV10-2 with TRBJ1-5, with no clear D. V was shortened by 3 bases and J by 7 bases, with 10 bases between the two germline ends. This CDR3 comprises 13 residues. CDR1 and CDR2 from the germline V gene are WSHSY and SAAADI.

Concerning this clone: A read error may account for a junction end that differs from germline. The chain is built from TRBV7-2 and TRBJ2-3, with 9 bases matching TRBD2. CDR1 and CDR2 from the germline V gene are SGHTA and FQGNSA. The CDR3 spans 16 residues. The CDR3 spells CASSPSSSGTVDTQYF. CDR3 coding DNA: TGCGCCAGCAGCCCCTCCTCTAGCGGGACCGTAGATACGCAGTATTTT.

The V call is TRBV7-6, the J call TRBJ2-7; 10 positions agree with TRBD2. V was clipped by 2 bases and J by 3 bases; unmatched bases: 10. Germline CDR1 reads SGHVS; CDR2 reads FNYEAQ. This CDR3 has 17 residues. CDR3 amino acids: CASSLRVPGTSDYEQYF. The CDR3 bases are TGTGCCAGCAGCTTAAGAGTTCCCGGGACTAGCGACTACGAGCAGTACTTC. Variable domain in full (rest from reference TRBV7-6 and TRBJ2-7): GAGVSQSPRYKVTKRGQDVALRCDPISGHVSLYWYRQALGQGPEFLTYFNYEAQQDKSGLPNDRFSAERPEGSISTLTIQRTEQRDSAMYRCASSLRVPGTSDYEQYFGPGTRLTVT.

The V and J genes are TRBV11-2 and TRBJ1-1; 7 bases map to TRBD1. V trimming: 8 bases; J trimming: 0 bases; junction bases outside the gene matches: 3. Germline loops: CDR1 SGHAT, CDR2 FQNNGV. The length of the CDR3 is 13 residues. The CDR3 bases are TGTGCCAGCCGGCAGGGGGTGAACACTGAAGCTTTCTTT. Encoded protein: CASRQGVNTEAFF. The whole variable domain, filled in from reference TRBV11-2 and TRBJ1-1, reads EAGVAQSPRYKIIEKRQSVAFWCNPISGHATLYWYQQILGQGPKLLIQFQNNGVVDDSQLPKDRFSAERLKGVDSTLKIQPAKLEDSAVYLCASRQGVNTEAFFGQGTRLTVV.

J is TRBJ2-3 and V is TRBV28; unclear D gene. Deletions cut 4 bases from V and 2 bases from J, with 16 bases between. The CDR3 extends over 16 amino acids. Per the germline V gene, CDR1 is MDHEN and CDR2 is SYDVKM. The DNA for the CDR3 is TGTGCCAGCAGTTCCGATGGCAACTACGCCACAGATACGCAGTATTTT. Protein sequence: CASSSDGNYATDTQYF.

This chain uses TRBV27 with TRBJ2-7; either TRBD1 or TRBD2 may supply D (5 bases each). The CDR3 has 14 residues. Trimming removed 2 bases at V and 6 bases at J, with 14 bases between. The germline CDR1 and CDR2 sequences are MNHEY and SMNVEV (reference sequence). CDR3 loop: CASSLGTSFAEQYF. CDR3 sequence (DNA): TGTGCCAGCAGTTTAGGGACCTCCTTTGCCGAGCAGTACTTC.

The count of this clone is one. The chain employs TRBV9 and TRBJ2-5; 7 bases fit TRBD1. The CDR3 has 16 amino acids. V was pared by 4 bases and J by 5 bases, with 14 bases of the junction left unmatched. CDR1 is SGDLS and CDR2 is YYNGEE in the germline V gene. Written as DNA, the CDR3 is TGTGCCAGCAGCCCCGGGACAGCTCCCTCGGGGGAGACCCAGTACTTC. Translation: CASSPGTAPSGETQYF. The entire variable domain, with the rest obtained from reference TRBV9 and TRBJ2-5, is as follows: DSGVTQTPKHLITATGQRVTLRCSPRSGDLSVYWYQQSLDQGLQFLIQYYNGEERAKGNILERFSAQQFPDLHSELNLSSLELGDSALYFCASSPGTAPSGETQYFGPGTRLLVL.

The rearrangement uses TRBV9 and TRBJ1-1; 9 bases map to TRBD1. Germline V CDR1 and CDR2: SGDLS, YYNGEE. The trim removed 4 bases at V and 4 bases at J, leaving 8 bases unmatched. The CDR3 is 15 residues long. The CDR3 loop is CASSPTTGGATEAFF. The DNA for the CDR3 is TGTGCCAGCAGCCCAACGACAGGGGGGGCCACTGAAGCTTTCTTT.

This rearrangement joins TRBV27 to TRBJ2-1; the match to TRBD2 covers 13 bases. The CDR3 extends over 15 amino acids. In germline, CDR1 is MNHEY, CDR2 SMNVEV (reference sequence). Unmatched junction bases numbered 5, after V lost 3 bases and J lost 9 bases. The CDR3 loop reads CASSFTSGGAIEQFF. Written as DNA, the CDR3 is TGTGCCAGCAGTTTCACTAGCGGGGGGGCCATTGAGCAGTTCTTC.

The J gene is TRBJ2-6, the V gene TRBV4-2, with D uncertain. This CDR3 has 18 residues. Trimming removed 5 bases at V and 5 bases at J, with 22 bases between. Germline assignment: CDR1 LGHNA and CDR2 YNFKEQ. The CDR3 DNA follows: TGTGCCAGCAGCGCATTCAGCAGGTTACAAAGTCGGGCCAACGTCCTGACTTTC. It translates to CASSAFSRLQSRANVLTF.

The chain has TRBV7-6 and TRBJ2-7; 9 bases are a match to TRBD1. The CDR3 loop spans 15 amino acids. With V trimmed by 3 bases and J by 5 bases, 8 bases remained unmatched. Germline-derived CDR1 and CDR2 are SGHVS and FNYEAQ. The CDR3 sequence: CASSFTGQGGDEQYF. In nucleotides, the CDR3 is TGTGCCAGCAGCTTTACGGGACAGGGAGGAGACGAGCAGTACTTC.

V is TRBV4-3 and J is TRBJ2-1; 9 bases line up with TRBD2. The germline CDR1 and CDR2 sequences are LGHNA and YSLEER. With 0 bases clipped from V and 6 bases from J, the junction kept 3 bases outside the gene matches. The CDR3 spans 15 residues. CDR3: CASSQDLGLANEQFF. CDR3 DNA: TGCGCCAGCAGCCAAGATCTGGGACTAGCCAATGAGCAGTTCTTC.

This clone has only one observation. J is TRBJ1-1 and V is TRBV11-2; 8 bases line up with TRBD1. V shed 6 bases, J shed 4 bases, and the junction held 4 bases outside the gene matches. Germline V gives CDR1 SGHAT, CDR2 FQNNGV. The CDR3 length is 13 residues. This CDR3 reads CASSRQGSTEAFF. DNA of the CDR3: TGTGCCAGCAGTCGACAGGGGAGCACTGAAGCTTTCTTT. The full variable domain, its missing parts supplied by reference TRBV11-2 and TRBJ1-1, is EAGVAQSPRYKIIEKRQSVAFWCNPISGHATLYWYQQILGQGPKLLIQFQNNGVVDDSQLPKDRFSAERLKGVDSTLKIQPAKLEDSAVYLCASSRQGSTEAFFGQGTRLTVV.

The rearrangement uses TRBV4-1 and TRBJ1-1; a weak D match, TRBD1 (6 bases). Germline loops: CDR1 MGHRA, CDR2 YSYEKL. Trimming took 0 bases from V and 4 from J, leaving 18 bases between them. This CDR3 has 17 residues. The CDR3 region has the DNA TGCGCCAGCAGCCAAGATAGGACAGATCCATGGTTCACTGAAGCTTTCTTT. Protein: CASSQDRTDPWFTEAFF.

The rearrangement links TRBV5-6 to TRBJ2-7, with TRBD2 matching over 11 bases. V lost 0 bases, J lost 4 bases, and 3 bases stayed unmatched. The CDR3 extends over 15 amino acids. CDR1 SGHDT and CDR2 YYEEEE come from the germline V gene. The CDR3 sequence is CASSLVAGGGYEQYF. CDR3 DNA sequence: TGTGCCAGCAGCTTGGTAGCGGGAGGGGGATACGAGCAGTACTTC.

V gene TRBV5-1 combines with J gene TRBJ2-1, with 12 nucleotides matching TRBD2. Trimming removed 5 bases from V and 3 bases from J; junction bases left unmatched: 15. Germline assignment: CDR1 SGHRS and CDR2 YFSETQ. The CDR3 extends over 19 amino acids. The CDR3 nucleotides read TGCGCCAGCAGACGGACAACTAGCGGGAGGACCCCCCTCTACAATGAGCAGTTCTTC. Its protein product is CASRRTTSGRTPLYNEQFF.